This TCR beta chain was identified during a study of T-cell memory formation after mild COVID-19. Study details: Among the donors, TCR clusters were largely specific to each donor.

TCRdb reprocessed the 5' RACE reads with MiXCR, giving one entry per CDR3 protein. The sample has tens of thousands of distinct CDR3 sequences, more than 15% seen once; the top ten hold over 1.1%. This clonotype showed up many times. The antigen is not known. Points from the study as a whole: Whereas later expanders leaned CD4+, clones contracting day 15 to 85 showed a balanced CD4/CD8 makeup. Cross-reactive memory apparently joined, as some responding clones appeared in pre-infection memory.

Trimming took 6 bases from V and 1 from J; bases not matched to a gene: 2. The CDR3 loop spans 13 amino acids. Sequencing input: PBMCs or a T cell subset sorted from them (not recorded which). The genes are TRBV12-3 or TRBV12-4 and TRBJ1-1; TRBD1 aligns across 7 bases. The sequence derives from an adult who had mild COVID-19 (a few samples of this study predate the infection). Cell type and time point are not known. CDR3 in DNA: TGTGCCAGCAGCAGACAGGGGAACACTGAAGCTTTCTTT. Translating it yields CASSRQGNTEAFF.